This passage covers 19 T cell receptor beta chains from one sample sequenced in a study of blood T cell repertoires in COVID-19. Assay used: immunoSEQ multiplex PCR; TCRdb lists only in-frame clones, some missing. The repertoire has 150,000 to 200,000 clones, about 86% of them found once; the top ten carry over 7%. Sequencing was done on a sample of peripheral blood. These receptors came from a man aged 45-65 years with active or convalescent COVID-19.

The chain uses TRBV7-2 and TRBJ1-5; D is undetermined. The germline gives CDR1 SGHTA, CDR2 FQGNSA. V was clipped by 2 bases and J by 5 bases, with 7 bases between them. There are 13 residues in the CDR3. The CDR3 DNA follows: TGTGCCAGCAGCTTACAGCAGGATCAGCCCCAGCATTTT. It codes for CASSLQQDQPQHF.

The chain employs TRBV6-2 or TRBV6-3 and TRBJ1-6, with 10 bases lining up with TRBD1. With 5 bases clipped from V and 6 bases from J, the junction kept 4 bases outside the gene matches. Germline CDR1 reads MNHEY; CDR2 reads SVGEGT. The CDR3 covers 15 residues. The CDR3 reads CASSHRDRGNSPLHF. The CDR3 DNA reads as TGTGCCAGCAGTCACCGGGACAGGGGTAATTCACCCCTCCACTTT.

The chain recombines TRBV7-9 with TRBJ1-1; D perhaps matches TRBD1 (6 bases). V was clipped by 5 bases and J by 5 bases, with 15 bases between them. The CDR3 has 14 amino acids. Germline V gives CDR1 SEHNR, CDR2 FQNEAQ (reference sequence). The CDR3 nucleotides read TGTGCCAGCAGCCTACAGGGCGATGGGACTGAAGCTTTCTTT. Translated, it gives CASSLQGDGTEAFF.

This chain uses TRBV12-3 or TRBV12-4 with TRBJ2-7, with 7 bases aligning to TRBD2. This CDR3 is built from 13 residues. V was pared by 3 bases and J by 1 base, with 0 bases of the junction left unmatched. CDR3: CASSFGGSYEQYF. The CDR3 DNA reads TGTGCCAGCAGTTTCGGGGGGTCCTACGAGCAGTACTTC.

V and J are TRBV7-3 and TRBJ1-1; D possibly corresponds to TRBD1 (6 bases). The length of the CDR3 is 14 residues. CDR1 and CDR2 (germline): SGHTA, FQGTGA. The V and J ends lost 4 bases and 4 bases respectively, with 13 bases between them. The DNA for the CDR3 is TGTGCCAGCAGCTCACGGGGAGGGGGCACTGAAGCTTTCTTT. This codes for CASSSRGGGTEAFF. Full variable domain (outside the CDR3, taken from reference TRBV7-3 and TRBJ1-1): GAGVSQTPSNKVTEKGKYVELRCDPISGHTALYWYRQSLGQGPEFLIYFQGTGAADDSGLPNDRFFAVRPEGSVSTLKIQRTERGDSAVYLCASSSRGGGTEAFFGQGTRLTVV.

The gene calls are TRBV24-1 and TRBJ2-2, with 7 bases identical to TRBD1. There are 15 residues in the CDR3. Per the germline V gene, CDR1 is KGHDR and CDR2 is SFDVKD. Unmatched junction bases numbered 7, after V lost 4 bases and J lost 6 bases. CDR3 protein: CATSDQGQGAGELFF. Written as DNA, the CDR3 is TGTGCCACCAGTGACCAAGGGCAGGGGGCCGGGGAGCTGTTTTTT.

The gene calls are TRBV24-1 and TRBJ2-1; tentatively, D is TRBD1 (6 bases). The CDR3 loop spans 18 amino acids. The V gene's germline CDR1 is KGHDR and CDR2 SFDVKD. V was cut by 1 base and J by 6 bases, with 21 bases left in between. The CDR3 sequence: CATSDLAHGRGTLNEQFF. The CDR3 nucleotides read TGTGCCACCAGTGATTTAGCCCATGGCAGGGGAACGCTCAATGAGCAGTTCTTC.

The chain uses TRBV5-4 and TRBJ2-7; 14 bases match TRBD2. Germline CDR1 is SGHNT and CDR2 is YYREEE (reference sequence). The CDR3 runs to 15 residues. V was pared by 4 bases and J by 6 bases, with 6 bases of the junction left unmatched. This CDR3 is CASSGGLAGEVEQYF. CDR3 in DNA: TGTGCCAGCAGCGGGGGACTAGCGGGAGAAGTCGAGCAGTACTTC.

The V gene is TRBV7-6, the J gene TRBJ2-3; 9 nucleotides line up with TRBD1. The CDR3 loop spans 18 amino acids. Trimming took 2 bases from V and 3 from J; bases not matched to a gene: 12. Germline V gene lookup returns CDR1 SGHVS and CDR2 FNYEAQ. The CDR3 spells CASSLIGSQGATTDTQYF. The DNA for the CDR3 is TGTGCCAGCAGCTTAATAGGTTCACAGGGGGCTACAACAGATACGCAGTATTTT.

This clone was found a few times. The CDR3 is CATRSGTDTQYF. Written as DNA, the CDR3 is TGTGCCACCAGATCAGGCACAGATACGCAGTATTTT. This chain uses TRBV24-1 with TRBJ2-3; D not resolved. Germline V gene lookup returns CDR1 KGHDR and CDR2 SFDVKD. V lost 7 bases and J lost 1, with 5 bases in between. The CDR3 has 12 residues.

The rearrangement links TRBV20-1 to TRBJ2-5; D might be TRBD2 (5 bases). This CDR3 comprises 10 residues. Germline V CDR1 and CDR2: DFQATT, SNEGSKA (reference sequence). Between the trimmed V and J ends, which lost 6 bases and 7 bases, there was a span of 9 bases. The CDR3 coding sequence is TGCAGTGCCCTGGAGGTGACCCAGTACTTC. It encodes CSALEVTQYF.

The chain is built from TRBV13 and TRBJ2-3; D might be TRBD2 (7 bases). Germline CDR1 reads PRHDT; CDR2 reads FYEKMQ (reference sequence). V was pared by 6 bases and J by 3 bases, with 34 bases between. CDR3 length equals 21 residues. CDR3 DNA sequence: TGTGCCAGCAGGCCCTACACCCTTCGGGGCGGGGGCCACGATTTGACAGATACGCAGTATTTT. The encoded protein is CASRPYTLRGGGHDLTDTQYF.

This clone was counted between two and nine times. The chain's CDR3 is CASSLYSGSFETQYF. The CDR3 nucleotides read TGTGCCAGCAGCTTATATAGCGGGAGCTTTGAGACCCAGTACTTC. The chain employs TRBV7-3 and TRBJ2-5; 9 nucleotides agree with TRBD2. This CDR3 is 15 amino acids long. Germline trimming cut 2 bases from V and 5 bases from J; bases unmatched to any gene: 6. Germline-derived CDR1 and CDR2 are SGHTA and FQGTGA.

This chain links TRBV28 with TRBJ2-7; D may be TRBD1 (5 bases). The CDR3 loop spans 14 amino acids. V was shortened by 4 bases and J by 2 bases, with 12 bases between the two germline ends. The germline gives CDR1 MDHEN, CDR2 SYDVKM. CDR3 coding DNA: TGTGCCAGCAGTTACCAGGGTCAGACCTACGAGCAGTACTTC. It codes for CASSYQGQTYEQYF.

This clone was seen many times. Other DNA sequences in this specimen translate into the identical CDR3. This chain connects TRBV10-1 to TRBJ2-7; D possibly corresponds to TRBD1 (5 bases). Trimming removed 0 bases from V and 2 bases from J, with 8 bases in between. Per the germline V gene, CDR1 is WNHNN and CDR2 is SYGVQD (reference sequence). The CDR3 runs 14 residues. This CDR3 is CASSESTGPYEQYF. CDR3 in DNA: TGCGCCAGCAGTGAGTCTACAGGTCCCTACGAGCAGTACTTC.

The CDR3 coding sequence is TGCGCCAGCAGCTCGGGGGAGGCCGGGGAGCTGTTTTTT. This encodes CASSSGEAGELFF. The chain carries TRBV4-3 and TRBJ2-2; a possible D gene is TRBD2 (6 bases). The V and J ends lost 5 bases and 6 bases respectively, with 10 bases between them. CDR1 and CDR2 from the germline V gene are LGHNA and YSLEER. CDR3 length equals 13 residues.

The gene calls are TRBV7-9 and TRBJ1-5; D call uncertain. The V end lost 5 bases, the J end lost 3 bases, and 8 bases lay between the germline ends. The CDR3 contains 13 residues. The germline V gene encodes CDR1 SEHNR and CDR2 FQNEAQ (reference sequence). The CDR3 sequence: CASSPQVNQPQHF. The CDR3, as DNA: TGTGCCAGCAGCCCCCAGGTCAATCAGCCCCAGCATTTT.

The CDR3, as DNA: TGTGCCAGCAGCCGGACAGGGTCAAATTCACCCCTCCACTTT. Amino acids: CASSRTGSNSPLHF. J is TRBJ1-6 and V is TRBV7-9, with 8 bases fitting TRBD1. The CDR3 has 14 residues. J lost 7 bases, V lost 5 bases, and 4 bases had no gene match. CDR1 is SEHNR, CDR2 FQNEAQ, per germline (reference sequence).

The chain is built from TRBV11-2 and TRBJ2-2; the D gene is possibly TRBD1 (6 bases). V was cut by 4 bases and J by 2 bases, with 8 bases left in between. Germline V gene sequence: CDR1 SGHAT, CDR2 FQNNGV. The CDR3 is 14 residues long. In DNA, the CDR3 is TGTGCCAGCAGCTCGACAGGAAACACCGGGGAGCTGTTTTTT. Translation gives CASSSTGNTGELFF.